A selection of T cell receptor beta chains follows, all from one sample in a study of cytomegalovirus exposure and HLA in healthy donors. Repertoires were generated with immunoSEQ multiplex PCR, while TCRdb's copy carries only in-frame clones and drops some. The data show about 150,000 clones, about 79% seen once. Sequencing used PBMCs. Every receptor here comes from a male donor in good health and CMV-seronegative. The CDR3 runs from the conserved cysteine through the conserved F or W.

j_gene: TRBJ2-7; v_gene: TRBV11-2; CDR3aa: CASSLTTGTSYEQYF
j_gene: TRBJ2-1; v_gene: TRBV19; CDR3aa: CASSIRQGGYNEQFF
j_gene: TRBJ2-7; v_gene: TRBV2; CDR3aa: CASSGTGSYEQYF
j_gene: TRBJ2-1; v_gene: TRBV7-9; CDR3aa: CAGGVNEQFF
j_gene: TRBJ1-2; v_gene: TRBV7-2; CDR3aa: CASRRDRLAGYTF
j_gene: TRBJ2-3; v_gene: TRBV6-1; CDR3aa: CASSPMGGGDTQYF
j_gene: TRBJ1-1; v_gene: TRBV9; CDR3aa: CASSETGRRDTEAFF
j_gene: TRBJ1-2; v_gene: TRBV19; CDR3aa: CASSMPVYGYTF
j_gene: TRBJ2-5; v_gene: TRBV10-3; CDR3aa: CAINRDRAQETQYF
j_gene: TRBJ2-7; v_gene: TRBV5-1; CDR3aa: CASSASQGAYEQYF
j_gene: TRBJ2-2; v_gene: TRBV7-2; CDR3aa: CASSLVRAGATGELFF
j_gene: TRBJ1-4; v_gene: TRBV21-1; CDR3aa: CASSNWGGANEKLFF
j_gene: TRBJ2-7; v_gene: TRBV4-1; CDR3aa: CASSHERLAGDYEQYF
j_gene: TRBJ2-2; v_gene: TRBV5-1; CDR3aa: CASSLSSGTGELFF
j_gene: TRBJ2-7; v_gene: TRBV27; CDR3aa: CASSTQDSRSYEQYF
j_gene: TRBJ1-4; v_gene: TRBV7-3; CDR3aa: CASSRGSGNEKLFF
j_gene: TRBJ2-5; v_gene: TRBV5-4; CDR3aa: CASSLGGGLGETQYF
j_gene: TRBJ2-1; v_gene: TRBV5-1; CDR3aa: CASSFGLAGGPQGNEQFF
j_gene: TRBJ2-3; v_gene: TRBV12-5; CDR3aa: CASGLPDSSTDTQYF
j_gene: TRBJ2-7; v_gene: TRBV6-5; CDR3aa: CASSYSGQASYEQYF
j_gene: NA; v_gene: TRBV27; CDR3aa: CASGTTQGQGRGYEQYF
j_gene: TRBJ2-7; v_gene: TRBV5-1; CDR3aa: CASSFGGGNEQYF
j_gene: TRBJ1-2; v_gene: TRBV6-6; CDR3aa: CASSYGPGSGYTF
j_gene: TRBJ1-3; v_gene: TRBV7-9; CDR3aa: CASSLYATGGNTIYF
j_gene: TRBJ1-4; v_gene: TRBV6-6; CDR3aa: CASRLTGGSEKLFF
j_gene: TRBJ2-7; v_gene: TRBV6-6; CDR3aa: CASSYRDTYSYEQYF
j_gene: TRBJ2-1; v_gene: TRBV7-9; CDR3aa: CASSFGTRWSHEQFF
j_gene: TRBJ2-2; v_gene: TRBV7-9; CDR3aa: CASSKRTPANTGELFF
j_gene: TRBJ2-5; v_gene: TRBV6-6; CDR3aa: CASSDEEVAGRTQYF
j_gene: TRBJ1-2; v_gene: TRBV18; CDR3aa: CASSQDSYGYTF
j_gene: TRBJ2-2; v_gene: TRBV11-3; CDR3aa: CASSLRTGSTGELFF
j_gene: TRBJ2-1; v_gene: TRBV2; CDR3aa: CASSLRSSGDNEQFF
j_gene: TRBJ1-2; v_gene: TRBV6-1; CDR3aa: CASSLGGQGNYGYTF